This passage covers 14 T cell receptor beta chains from one sample sequenced in a study of radiation and T cells in renal cell carcinoma (dated by TCRdb to about 2020). Libraries came from the immunoSEQ multiplex PCR assay. Imported from immuneACCESS, the table was reduced by TCRdb to in-frame sequences with V and J called. These copies leave out some clones; in studies compared against another copy, an unresolved V gene accounts for under half, and the cause of the remainder is not known. The table for this sample lists 150,000 to 160,000 clones; approximately 88% of them were counted only once. 10% to 15% of the sample belongs to the ten largest clones. According to the study, the label for this sample's time point signals: blood 2 weeks post-SBRT. Per the publication, the treatment or condition label means: 15 Gy SBRT to primary tumor, nephrectomy 4 weeks later. Specimen: blood, collected from a patient whose treatment included radiotherapy and nephrectomy. The receptors shown here come from a woman in her forties or fifties with renal cell carcinoma.

The V call is TRBV11-3, the J call TRBJ2-1; either TRBD1 or TRBD2 may fit D (5 bases each). Germline-derived CDR1 and CDR2 are SGHNT and YENEEA. The CDR3 contains 14 residues. V was pared by 1 base and J by 5 bases, with 9 bases between. In DNA form, the CDR3 reads TGTGCCAGCAGCTTAGGGGGGATTAACAATGAGCAGTTCTTC. It specifies CASSLGGINNEQFF. The full variable domain, in which reference TRBV11-3 and TRBJ2-1 provide the parts outside the CDR3, is EAGVVQSPRYKIIEKKQPVAFWCNPISGHNTLYWYLQNLGQGPELLIRYENEEAVDDSQLPKDRFSAERLKGVDSTLKIQPAELGDSAVYLCASSLGGINNEQFFGPGTRLTVL.

The gene calls are TRBV18 and TRBJ2-2, with D perhaps matching TRBD2 (6 bases). Germline CDR1 KGHSH, CDR2 LQKENI. This CDR3 spans 15 amino acids. Trimming cost V 3 bases and J 1 base, with 9 bases left between them. CDR3 region: CASSPGLQNTGELFF. As DNA, the CDR3 is TGTGCCAGCTCACCGGGACTGCAGAACACCGGGGAGCTGTTTTTT.

This clone occurred once. V is TRBV10-3 and J is TRBJ2-6, with a weak D call TRBD1 (6 bases). The CDR3 runs 16 residues. Germline V lookup: CDR1 ENHRY, CDR2 SYGVKD. V was clipped by 6 bases and J by 0 bases, with 12 bases between them. DNA for the CDR3: TGTGCCATCAGGACCCTGACAGGCTCTGGGGCCAACGTCCTGACTTTC. Its translation: CAIRTLTGSGANVLTF.

The chain has TRBV6-5 and TRBJ2-7; 9 positions match TRBD2. This CDR3 comprises 14 residues. CDR1 and CDR2 from the germline V gene are MNHEY and SVGAGI. The junction had 3 bases not matched to a gene; V was cut back by 6 bases and J by 0 bases. CDR3 nucleotide sequence: TGTGCCAGCAGATATAGCGGGGGCTCCTACGAGCAGTACTTC. Translated: CASRYSGGSYEQYF.

This clone was recorded once. The chain is built from TRBV9 and TRBJ2-1; 11 bases are a match to TRBD2. Germline V CDR1 and CDR2: SGDLS, YYNGEE. V lost 0 bases, J lost 4 bases, and 3 bases stayed unmatched. The CDR3 sequence is 16 residues long. CDR3 sequence: CASSVEGLAGYNEQFF. The CDR3 bases are TGTGCCAGCAGCGTAGAAGGACTAGCGGGTTACAATGAGCAGTTCTTC.

V and J are TRBV15 and TRBJ1-2; 8 bases are shared with TRBD1. Germline-derived CDR1 and CDR2 are LNHNV and YYDKDF (reference sequence). This CDR3 comprises 16 residues. Trimming took 3 bases from V and 3 from J; bases not matched to a gene: 9. Here the CDR3 reads CATSRDPGGGYYGYTF. CDR3 sequence (DNA): TGTGCCACCAGCAGGGATCCAGGGGGCGGCTACTATGGCTACACCTTC.

V is TRBV6-5 and J is TRBJ2-7; possible D gene TRBD2, 6 bases. The CDR3 runs to 13 residues. Deletions cut 2 bases from V and 3 bases from J, with 8 bases between. Germline CDR1 is MNHEY and CDR2 is SVGAGI. The CDR3 DNA follows: TGTGCCAGCAGTTACCTTAGCGGCTACGAGCAGTACTTC. Translating it yields CASSYLSGYEQYF.

The chain recombines TRBV2 with TRBJ1-1; D is uncertain. This CDR3 has 13 amino acids. The V and J ends lost 2 bases and 3 bases respectively, with 7 bases between them. Per germline, CDR1 SNHLY and CDR2 FYNNEI. The CDR3 region has the DNA TGTGCCAGCAGTGAAAAGGTTTACACTGAAGCTTTCTTT. Amino acid sequence: CASSEKVYTEAFF.

V and J are TRBV4-3 and TRBJ2-7, with TRBD1 identical over 8 bases. Germline assignment: CDR1 LGHNA and CDR2 YSLEER. J was trimmed by 6 bases and V by 0 bases; bases with no gene match: 7. The CDR3 is made up of 15 amino acids. The CDR3 reads CASSQDRNRGAEQYF. The CDR3 DNA sequence: TGCGCCAGCAGCCAAGACCGAAACAGGGGGGCCGAGCAGTACTTC.

This clone was recorded only once. This sequence joins TRBV7-2 and TRBJ1-1; the D gene is possibly TRBD1 (5 bases). V was clipped by 5 bases and J by 1 base, with 14 bases between them. Germline CDR1 reads SGHTA; CDR2 reads FQGNSA. CDR3 length: 15 amino acids. The DNA for the CDR3 is TGTGCCAGCAGCCCTCACAGGACGGAGAACACTGAAGCTTTCTTT. Its translation: CASSPHRTENTEAFF.

The chain joins TRBV19 to TRBJ1-1; 8 bases line up with TRBD1. This CDR3 spans 15 amino acids. Per the germline V gene, CDR1 is LNHDA and CDR2 is SQIVND (reference sequence). The V segment lost 8 bases and the J segment 1 base; nucleotides outside the gene matches: 9. CDR3 nucleotide sequence: TGTGCCAGTTTAAGACAGGGGACTTCGAACACTGAAGCTTTCTTT. Protein sequence: CASLRQGTSNTEAFF. Drawing the rest from reference TRBV19 and TRBJ1-1, the complete variable domain is DGGITQSPKYLFRKEGQNVTLSCEQNLNHDAMYWYRQDPGQGLRLIYYSQIVNDFQKGDIAEGYSVSREKKESFPLTVTSAQKNPTAFYLCASLRQGTSNTEAFFGQGTRLTVV.

The CDR3 here is CASSPGGYGYTF. The CDR3 DNA reads TGTGCCAGCAGCCCGGGGGGCTATGGCTACACCTTC. J is TRBJ1-2 and V is TRBV14; a possible D gene is TRBD1 (5 bases). V was trimmed by 4 bases and J by 4 bases, leaving 7 bases between them. CDR3 size: 12 residues. CDR1 is SGHDN and CDR2 is FVKESK in the germline V gene.

The chain couples TRBV28 to TRBJ1-1; the D is unclear. Per the germline V gene, CDR1 is MDHEN and CDR2 is SYDVKM. The length of the CDR3 is 14 residues. Trimming stripped 7 bases from V and 0 bases from J, with 12 bases between. CDR3 region: CASKLVRVNTEAFF. The DNA for the CDR3 is TGTGCCAGCAAGCTGGTTCGAGTGAACACTGAAGCTTTCTTT.

This chain joins TRBV7-2 and TRBJ2-5, with a weak D call TRBD2 (5 bases). The CDR3 contains 14 residues. Trimming pared 4 bases from V and 4 bases from J, leaving 13 bases between. The V gene's germline CDR1 is SGHTA and CDR2 FQGNSA. The CDR3 nucleotides read TGTGCCAGCAGCTCAGGCAGCGGAGGAGAGACCCAGTACTTC. Amino acids: CASSSGSGGETQYF.